The 9 T cell receptor beta chains below were found in one sample sequenced in a study of beta chain features in type 1 diabetes. Reverse transcribing all isolated RNA meant expressed TCRB transcripts were sequenced. TCRdb's copy holds only in-frame clones and misses some; the assay was immunoSEQ multiplex PCR. The sample holds 810,000 or so clones, roughly 15% seen once. Sequencing was carried out using naive CD4+ T cells from blood. The receptors here all came from a woman aged 18-29 years in good health.

Only a few counts were recorded for this clone. V and J are TRBV5-6 and TRBJ1-1; D gene unclear. Trimming took 2 bases from V and 5 from J, leaving 7 bases between them. The length of the CDR3 is 12 residues. Germline lookup yields CDR1 SGHDT and CDR2 YYEEEE. CDR3 DNA: TGTGCCAGCAGCTTCAGCAGAACTGAAGCTTTCTTT. The encoded protein is CASSFSRTEAFF. The full variable domain, with the rest looked up from reference TRBV5-6 and TRBJ1-1, is DAGVTQSPTHLIKTRGQQVTLRCSPKSGHDTVSWYQQALGQGPQFIFQYYEEEERQRGNFPDRFSGHQFPNYSSELNVNALLLGDSALYLCASSFSRTEAFFGQGTRLTVV.

Comments on this clone: The sample contains more than one DNA sequence encoding this CDR3. This rearrangement joins TRBV9 to TRBJ1-1; D uncertain. Germline V gene data show CDR1 as SGDLS and CDR2 as YYNGEE. V gave up 0 bases and J gave up 3 bases, with 6 bases separating them. The CDR3 is 13 amino acids. CDR3 loop: CASSVGGDTEAFF. For the CDR3, the DNA is TGTGCCAGCAGCGTAGGCGGGGACACTGAAGCTTTCTTT.

A few counts support this clone. The J gene is TRBJ2-5, the V gene TRBV9; D is unclear. This CDR3 is 13 amino acids long. Looked up from germline, CDR1 is SGDLS and CDR2 is YYNGEE. The V and J ends lost 0 bases and 2 bases respectively, with 5 bases between them. The CDR3 region has the DNA TGTGCCAGCAGCGTAGGTAGACAAGAGACCCAGTACTTC. It codes for CASSVGRQETQYF.

This clone was observed a few times. The chain employs TRBV5-1 and TRBJ2-3; 12 bases fit TRBD2. CDR1 and CDR2 from the germline V gene are SGHRS and YFSETQ. Trimming cost V 4 bases and J 2 bases; bases outside gene matches: 2. This CDR3 has 15 residues. CDR3 DNA sequence: TGCGCCAGCAGCAGACTAGCGGGGGACACAGATACGCAGTATTTT. Protein: CASSRLAGDTDTQYF. Supplemented by reference TRBV5-1 and TRBJ2-3, the full variable domain reads KAGVTQTPRYLIKTRGQQVTLSCSPISGHRSVSWYQQTPGQGLQFLFEYFSETQRNKGNFPGRFSGRQFSNSRSEMNVSTLELGDSALYLCASSRLAGDTDTQYFGPGTRLTVL.

The rearrangement uses TRBV19 and TRBJ2-1; 9 positions match TRBD2. Germline values: CDR1 LNHDA, CDR2 SQIVND (reference sequence). This CDR3 comprises 15 residues. V trimming: 3 bases; J trimming: 5 bases; junction bases outside the gene matches: 5. CDR3 nucleotides: TGTGCCAGTAGTATGGTGACTAGCGGAAACAATGAGCAGTTCTTC. Encoded protein: CASSMVTSGNNEQFF.

The DNA for the CDR3 is TGCGCCAGCAGCCAAGAGAGATTGACCGGGGAGCTGTTTTTT. It codes for CASSQERLTGELFF. The gene calls are TRBV4-3 and TRBJ2-2; unclear D gene. CDR3 length equals 14 residues. Germline CDR1 is LGHNA and CDR2 is YSLEER. The V end lost 0 bases, the J end lost 5 bases, and 7 bases lay between the germline ends.

Only a few counts were recorded for this clone. The chain links TRBV14 to TRBJ1-5; TRBD1 matches at 7 bases. This CDR3 contains 13 residues. CDR1 and CDR2 (germline): SGHDN, FVKESK. V lost 3 bases to trimming and J lost 7 bases; unmatched junction nucleotides: 3. CDR3 amino acids: CASSQQGGQPQHF. The CDR3 DNA reads as TGTGCCAGCAGCCAGCAGGGGGGACAGCCCCAGCATTTT.

This clone was detected a few times. The rearrangement links TRBV7-2 to TRBJ2-7, with 8 bases that match TRBD1. V lost 5 bases, J lost 5 bases, and 11 bases stayed unmatched. CDR3 size: 15 residues. Per germline, CDR1 SGHTA and CDR2 FQGNSA. CDR3 in DNA: TGTGCCAGCAGCCCTGGGGGACAGGTACGACACGAGCAGTACTTC. Translating gives CASSPGGQVRHEQYF.

This clone was observed a few times. The chain is built from TRBV10-3 and TRBJ1-2, with D possibly being TRBD1 (6 bases). The CDR3 is 15 amino acids. The V end was cut by 0 bases, the J end by 7 bases, with 15 bases between. Germline CDR1 ENHRY, CDR2 SYGVKD. The CDR3 nucleotides are TGTGCCATCAGTGAGTCGTCGTGGGACATAGGTGGCTACACCTTC. Amino acid sequence: CAISESSWDIGGYTF.